This entry lists 6 T cell receptor beta chains sequenced from one sample in a study of beta chain features in type 1 diabetes. Study-level findings and limits: For Type 1 diabetes patients, all four CD4+ subsets carried TCRB CDR3s that were moderately but significantly shorter.

For these receptors, no antigen is known. All of the isolated RNA was reverse transcribed, so expressed TCRB transcripts were sequenced. Some clones are missing from TCRdb's copy, which holds only in-frame ones; the method was immunoSEQ multiplex PCR. The table records some 360,000 clones, about 10% of them present only once. Sequenced input: central memory CD4+ T cells from blood. Receptors were obtained from a man under 40 with type 1 diabetes.

This clone was picked up many times. The chain joins TRBV5-4 to TRBJ1-3, with D possibly being TRBD1 (5 bases). Germline V gene sequence: CDR1 SGHNT, CDR2 YYREEE (reference sequence). With 3 bases removed from V and 4 bases from J, the gap between germline ends came to 11 bases. CDR3 length: 14 residues. In DNA, the CDR3 is TGTGCCAGCAGCTCGCGGGACTACGGAAACACCATATATTTT. Translated: CASSSRDYGNTIYF.

This clone was seen more than once but under ten times. The rearrangement links TRBV7-9 to TRBJ1-2; a weak D match, TRBD1 (6 bases). The germline gives CDR1 SEHNR, CDR2 FQNEAQ (reference sequence). This CDR3 has 13 residues. Trimming stripped 2 bases from V and 7 bases from J, with 11 bases between. Here the CDR3 reads CASSLSSRGGYTF. The CDR3, as DNA: TGTGCCAGCAGCTTAAGTTCCAGGGGTGGCTACACCTTC.

This clone showed up just a few times. V usage is TRBV28 and J usage is TRBJ1-5, with D maybe TRBD1 (6 bases). V was pared by 2 bases and J by 1 base, with 12 bases between. Germline CDR1 and CDR2: MDHEN and SYDVKM. The CDR3 is 16 amino acids. This CDR3 reads CASSLNPGVSNQPQHF. The CDR3 DNA reads TGTGCCAGCAGTTTAAATCCAGGGGTGAGCAATCAGCCCCAGCATTTT.

This chain uses TRBV15 with TRBJ1-4; D is unresolved. Germline V gene sequence: CDR1 LNHNV, CDR2 YYDKDF (reference sequence). The length of the CDR3 is 14 residues. With 0 bases removed from V and 7 bases from J, the gap between germline ends came to 9 bases. The DNA of the CDR3 is TGTGCCACCAGCAGAGATCGGACGGTTGAAAAACTGTTTTTT. It specifies CATSRDRTVEKLFF.

CDR3: CASSSGPGQGFYEQYF. The CDR3 DNA is TGCGCCAGCAGCTCGGGTCCGGGACAGGGGTTTTACGAGCAGTACTTC. The chain has TRBV5-1 and TRBJ2-7, with 10 bases that match TRBD1. Germline values: CDR1 SGHRS, CDR2 YFSETQ. The CDR3 has 16 residues. After removal of 3 bases from V and 4 bases from J, the junction contained 10 bases not matched to a gene.

A remark on this clone: Other nucleotide sequences from this sample produce the same CDR3. The chain couples TRBV6-1 to TRBJ2-1, with 9 bases matching TRBD2. Germline assignment: CDR1 MNHNS and CDR2 SASEGT. V was pared by 6 bases and J by 4 bases, with 4 bases of the junction left unmatched. CDR3 length: 14 residues. This chain's CDR3 is CASRPGLAYNEQFF. The DNA of the CDR3 is TGTGCCAGCAGACCGGGACTAGCTTACAATGAGCAGTTCTTC.